This TCR beta chain was captured in a study of cytomegalovirus exposure and HLA in healthy donors. This CDR3 spans 16 amino acids. Study-wide results and limits: The study assumed roughly uniform donor sequencing depth for presence/absence analyses. Per a prior analysis, the majority of TCR beta V segments were productive roughly 87% or roughly 30% of the time. In a later analysis, an Asian-associated ancestry cluster reportedly showed fewer N-insertions than the roughly 730-donor mean. Accurate HLA-A and HLA-B prediction from TCR beta sequences was reported for most subjects.

On this clone: Its matching antigen is unknown.

This PCR relied on a set of 60 Vbeta primers and 13 Jbeta primers. Some clones are missing from TCRdb's copy, which holds only in-frame ones; the method was immunoSEQ multiplex PCR. The sample holds around 230,000 clones, approximately 79% seen once. The chain has TRBV21-1 and TRBJ2-5; whether TRBD2, the table's D call, matches the DNA was not checked. TRBV21-1 is labeled a pseudogene. The sample was PBMCs. This receptor was identified in a male donor in good health and CMV-seronegative. CDR3 sequence (DNA): TGTGCCAGCAGCTCCCTTGGGACGGGGGGGCGGGAGACCCAGTACTTC. This gives the protein CASSSLGTGGRETQYF.